This T cell receptor beta chain was recovered during a study of T cells after yellow fever vaccination. Looking at the study overall: With SMART-Seq v4 Ultra Low Input, the fractions containing low cell numbers were prepared. Overall study results and limits: Subsequent to the booster, the majority of primary-vaccination clones reappeared (around 96% CD4, around 90% CD8). The secondary T-cell response peaked on day 5, not day 15, but was weaker.

UMIs were added to TCR cDNA along with a universal primer site when it was made by 5'RACE template switching. Via MiXCR, TCRdb re-called the 5' RACE reads, giving one row per CDR3 protein. The sample has approximately 450,000 distinct CDR3 sequences; roughly a sixth are singletons. A note on this clonotype: Its antigen is undetermined.

This CDR3 has 18 residues. Germline CDR1 is LGHNA and CDR2 is YNFKEQ. Germline trimming cut 5 bases from V and 0 bases from J; bases unmatched to any gene: 11. This TCR came from a man aged 18 to 29 who received the YFV17D yellow fever vaccine. The sequences come from PBMCs, collected before the yellow fever booster vaccination. The V gene is TRBV4-2, the J gene TRBJ2-3, with 10 bases identical to TRBD2. The CDR3 DNA sequence: TGTGCCAGCAGCGGGGTCGCGGGACTAGCGCCTAGCACAGATACGCAGTATTTT. This translates into CASSGVAGLAPSTDTQYF.